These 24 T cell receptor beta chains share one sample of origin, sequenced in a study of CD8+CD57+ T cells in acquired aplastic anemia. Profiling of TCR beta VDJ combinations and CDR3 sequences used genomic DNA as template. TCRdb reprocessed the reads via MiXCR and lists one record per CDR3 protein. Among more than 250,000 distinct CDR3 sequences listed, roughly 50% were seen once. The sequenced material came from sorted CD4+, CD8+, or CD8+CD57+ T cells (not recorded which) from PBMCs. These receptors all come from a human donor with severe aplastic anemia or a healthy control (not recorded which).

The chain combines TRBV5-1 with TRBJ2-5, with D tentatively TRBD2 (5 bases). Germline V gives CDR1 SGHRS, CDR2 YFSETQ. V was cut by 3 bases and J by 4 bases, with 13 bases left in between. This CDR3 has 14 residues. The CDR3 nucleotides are TGCGCCAGCAGCTCCGTACAGCGGCGAGAGACCCAGTACTTC. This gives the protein CASSSVQRRETQYF.

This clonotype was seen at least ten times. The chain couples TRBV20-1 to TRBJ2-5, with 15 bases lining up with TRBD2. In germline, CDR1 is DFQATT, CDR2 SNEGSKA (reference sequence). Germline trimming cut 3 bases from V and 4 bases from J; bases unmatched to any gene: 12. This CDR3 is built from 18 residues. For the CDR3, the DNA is TGCAGTGCTAGCGGACTAGCGGGGGGGCTTGGTTTTGGAGAGACCCAGTACTTC. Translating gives CSASGLAGGLGFGETQYF.

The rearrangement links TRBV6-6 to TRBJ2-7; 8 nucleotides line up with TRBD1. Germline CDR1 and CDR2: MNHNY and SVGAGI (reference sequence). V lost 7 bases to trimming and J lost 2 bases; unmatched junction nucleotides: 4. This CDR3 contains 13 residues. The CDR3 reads CASTGDRTYEQYF. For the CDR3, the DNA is TGTGCCAGCACCGGGGACAGGACCTACGAGCAGTACTTC.

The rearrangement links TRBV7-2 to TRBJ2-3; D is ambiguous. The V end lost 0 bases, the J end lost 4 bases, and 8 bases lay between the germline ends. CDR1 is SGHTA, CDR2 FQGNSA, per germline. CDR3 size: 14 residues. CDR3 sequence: CASSLAYGSDTQYF. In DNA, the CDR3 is TGTGCCAGCAGCTTAGCTTACGGGTCAGATACGCAGTATTTT.

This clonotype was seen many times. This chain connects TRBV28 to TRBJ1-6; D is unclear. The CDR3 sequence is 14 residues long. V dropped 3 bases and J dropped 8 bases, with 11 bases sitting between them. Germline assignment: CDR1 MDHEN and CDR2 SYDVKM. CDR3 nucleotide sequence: TGTGCCAGCAGTTTCTTGGGATGGGATTCACCCCTCCACTTT. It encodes CASSFLGWDSPLHF.

CDR3 sequence: CASSTGLAGGPNTQYF. CDR3 coding DNA: TGCGCCAGCAGCACGGGACTAGCGGGGGGGCCGAATACGCAGTATTTT. The rearrangement joins TRBV5-1 to TRBJ2-3; TRBD2 aligns across 16 bases. The CDR3 consists of 16 residues. The ends lost 4 bases at V and 7 bases at J; junction bases unmatched: 6. In germline, CDR1 is SGHRS, CDR2 YFSETQ.

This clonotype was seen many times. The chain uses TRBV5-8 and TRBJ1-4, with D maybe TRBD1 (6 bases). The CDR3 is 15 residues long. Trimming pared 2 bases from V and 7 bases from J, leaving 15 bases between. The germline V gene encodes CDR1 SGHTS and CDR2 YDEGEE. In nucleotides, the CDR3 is TGTGCCAGCAGCTTAAGGGGGGGGATTGGTGAAAAACTGTTTTTT. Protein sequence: CASSLRGGIGEKLFF.

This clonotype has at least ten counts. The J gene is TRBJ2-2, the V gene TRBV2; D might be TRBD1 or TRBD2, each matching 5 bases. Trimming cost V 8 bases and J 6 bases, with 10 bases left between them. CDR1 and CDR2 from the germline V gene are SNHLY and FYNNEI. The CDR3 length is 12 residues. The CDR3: CASAGGPGELFF. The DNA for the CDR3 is TGTGCCAGCGCTGGGGGTCCCGGGGAGCTGTTTTTT.

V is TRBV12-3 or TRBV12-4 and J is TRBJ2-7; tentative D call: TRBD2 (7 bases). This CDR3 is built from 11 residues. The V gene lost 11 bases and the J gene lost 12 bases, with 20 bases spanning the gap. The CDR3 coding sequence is TGTGCCGGGGGGGCGACCTCCCGGCGGTACTTC. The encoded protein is CAGGATSRRYF.

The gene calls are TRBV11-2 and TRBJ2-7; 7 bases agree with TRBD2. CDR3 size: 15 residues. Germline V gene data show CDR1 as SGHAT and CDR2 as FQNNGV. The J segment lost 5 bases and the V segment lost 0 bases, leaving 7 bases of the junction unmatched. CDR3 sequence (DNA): TGTGCCAGCAGCTTAGAAGCGGGGAGGGCCAACGAGCAGTACTTC. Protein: CASSLEAGRANEQYF. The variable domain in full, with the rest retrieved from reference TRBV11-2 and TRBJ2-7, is EAGVAQSPRYKIIEKRQSVAFWCNPISGHATLYWYQQILGQGPKLLIQFQNNGVVDDSQLPKDRFSAERLKGVDSTLKIQPAKLEDSAVYLCASSLEAGRANEQYFGPGTRLTVT.

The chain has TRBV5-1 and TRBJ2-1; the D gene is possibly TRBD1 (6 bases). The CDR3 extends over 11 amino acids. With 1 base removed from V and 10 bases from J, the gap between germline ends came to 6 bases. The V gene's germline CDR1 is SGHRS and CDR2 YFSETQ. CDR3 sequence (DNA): TGCGCCAGCAGCTTGCAGGGGGAGCAGTTCTTC. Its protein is CASSLQGEQFF.

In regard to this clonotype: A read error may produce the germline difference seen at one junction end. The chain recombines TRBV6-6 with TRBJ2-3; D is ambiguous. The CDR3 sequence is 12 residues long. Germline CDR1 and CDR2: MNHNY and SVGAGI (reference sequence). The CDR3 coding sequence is TGTGCCATCAGTGTTAATGGGGATACGCAGTATTTT. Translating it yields CAISVNGDTQYF.

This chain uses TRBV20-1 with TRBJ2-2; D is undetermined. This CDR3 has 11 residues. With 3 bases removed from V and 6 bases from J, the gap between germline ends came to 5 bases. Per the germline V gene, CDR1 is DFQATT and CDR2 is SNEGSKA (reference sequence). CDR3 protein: CSARDSGELFF. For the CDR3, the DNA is TGCAGTGCTAGGGATTCCGGGGAGCTGTTTTTT.

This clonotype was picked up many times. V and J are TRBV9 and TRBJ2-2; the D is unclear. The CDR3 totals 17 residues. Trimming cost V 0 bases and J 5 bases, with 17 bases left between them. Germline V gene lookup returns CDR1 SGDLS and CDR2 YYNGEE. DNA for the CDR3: TGTGCCAGCAGCGTAGTGGGGTCGGGTTCTCCTACCGGGGAGCTGTTTTTT. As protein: CASSVVGSGSPTGELFF.

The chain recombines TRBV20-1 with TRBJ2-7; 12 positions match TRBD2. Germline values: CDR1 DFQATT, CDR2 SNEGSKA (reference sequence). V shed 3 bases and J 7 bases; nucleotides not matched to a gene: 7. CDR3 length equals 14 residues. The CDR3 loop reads CSASPTSGSVEQYF. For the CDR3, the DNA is TGCAGTGCTAGCCCGACTAGCGGGAGTGTTGAGCAGTACTTC.

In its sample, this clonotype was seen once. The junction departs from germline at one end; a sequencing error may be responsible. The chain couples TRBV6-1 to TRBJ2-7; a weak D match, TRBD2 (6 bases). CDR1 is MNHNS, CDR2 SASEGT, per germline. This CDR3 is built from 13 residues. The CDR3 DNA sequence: TGTGCCAGCAGTGCGACTAGTCCCTACGAGCAGTGCTTC. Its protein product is CASSATSPYEQCF.

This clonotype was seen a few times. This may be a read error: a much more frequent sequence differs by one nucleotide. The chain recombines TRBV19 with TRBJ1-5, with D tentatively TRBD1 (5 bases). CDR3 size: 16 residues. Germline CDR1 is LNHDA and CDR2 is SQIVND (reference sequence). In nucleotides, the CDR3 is TGTGCCGGTAGCGTTAGCTGGCAGGGCCTCAATCAGCCCCAGCATTTT. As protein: CAGSVSWQGLNQPQHF. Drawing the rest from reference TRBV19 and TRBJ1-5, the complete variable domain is DGGITQSPKYLFRKEGQNVTLSCEQNLNHDAMYWYRQDPGQGLRLIYYSQIVNDFQKGDIAEGYSVSREKKESFPLTVTSAQKNPTAFYLCAGSVSWQGLNQPQHFGDGTRLSIL.

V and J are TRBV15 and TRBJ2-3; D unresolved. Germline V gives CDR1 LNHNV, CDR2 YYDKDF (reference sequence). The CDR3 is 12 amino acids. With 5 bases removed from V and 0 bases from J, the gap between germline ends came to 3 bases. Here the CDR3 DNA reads TGTGCCACCAGCCCGAGCACAGATACGCAGTATTTT. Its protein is CATSPSTDTQYF.

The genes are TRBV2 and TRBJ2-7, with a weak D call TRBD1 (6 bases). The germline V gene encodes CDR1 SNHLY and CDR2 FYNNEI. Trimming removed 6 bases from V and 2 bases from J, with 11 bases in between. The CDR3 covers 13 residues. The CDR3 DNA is TGTGCCAGCAGATTGACAGGAGCCTACGAGCAGTACTTC. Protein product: CASRLTGAYEQYF.

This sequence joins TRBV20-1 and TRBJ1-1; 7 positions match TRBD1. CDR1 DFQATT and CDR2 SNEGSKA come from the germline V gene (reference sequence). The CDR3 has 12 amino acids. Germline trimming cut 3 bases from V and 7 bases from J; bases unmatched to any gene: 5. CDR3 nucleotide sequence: TGCAGTGCTAGCGGAGACAGGGTTGAAGCTTTCTTT. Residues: CSASGDRVEAFF.

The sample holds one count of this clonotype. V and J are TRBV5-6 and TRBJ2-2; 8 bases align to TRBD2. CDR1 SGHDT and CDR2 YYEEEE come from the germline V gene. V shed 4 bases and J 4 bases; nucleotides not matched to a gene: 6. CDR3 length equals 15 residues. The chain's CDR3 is CASSGGTRATGELFF. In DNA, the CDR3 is TGTGCCAGCAGCGGGGGGACTAGGGCCACCGGGGAGCTGTTTTTT.

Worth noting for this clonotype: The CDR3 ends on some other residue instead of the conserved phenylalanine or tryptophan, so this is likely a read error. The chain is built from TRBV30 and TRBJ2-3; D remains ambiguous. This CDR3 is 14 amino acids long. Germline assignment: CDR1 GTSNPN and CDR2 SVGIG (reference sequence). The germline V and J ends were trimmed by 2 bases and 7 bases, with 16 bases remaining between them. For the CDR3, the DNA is TGTGCCTGGAGTCCCTTCGGCCCTAGAAATACGCAGTATGTT. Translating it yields CAWSPFGPRNTQYV.

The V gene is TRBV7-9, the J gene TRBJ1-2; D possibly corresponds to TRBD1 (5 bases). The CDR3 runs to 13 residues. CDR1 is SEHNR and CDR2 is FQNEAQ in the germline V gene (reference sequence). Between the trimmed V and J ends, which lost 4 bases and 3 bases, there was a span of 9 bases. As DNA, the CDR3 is TGTGCCAGCAGCTCCGGGACCTACTATGGCTACACCTTC. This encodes CASSSGTYYGYTF.

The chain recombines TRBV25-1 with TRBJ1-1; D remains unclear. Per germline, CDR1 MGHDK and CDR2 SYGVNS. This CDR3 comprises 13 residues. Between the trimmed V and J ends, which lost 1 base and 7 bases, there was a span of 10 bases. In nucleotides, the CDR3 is TGTGCCAGCAGTGAATCTTCTCGGTTTGAAGCTTTCTTT. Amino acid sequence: CASSESSRFEAFF.